Following are 16 T cell receptor beta chains from one sample sequenced in a study of shared clonotypes between healthy human individuals. TCRdb keeps only in-frame clones here, not all; method: immunoSEQ multiplex PCR. The sample records around 1.5 million clones, approximately 98% being singletons. Specimen: naive CD4+ T cells sorted from blood. Documented subset: CD45RA+ positively selected. The receptors stem from a man between 25 and 39 years old in good health.

This chain joins TRBV30 and TRBJ2-2; no firm D call. The ends were cut back, 1 base at V and 7 bases at J, with 16 bases in the middle. Germline assignment: CDR1 GTSNPN and CDR2 SVGIG (reference sequence). The CDR3 is 15 amino acids. The CDR3, as DNA: TGTGCCTGGAGTGACCGGCCCTTAGTCGTCGGGGAGCTGTTTTTT. Translating gives CAWSDRPLVVGELFF.

The genes are TRBV5-1 and TRBJ2-7; no clear D gene. Trimming cost V 3 bases and J 6 bases, with 13 bases left between them. CDR1 SGHRS and CDR2 YFSETQ come from the germline V gene. The CDR3 is made up of 13 amino acids. The chain's CDR3 is CASSSGPAAEQYF. The CDR3 region has the DNA TGCGCCAGCAGCTCAGGACCCGCCGCCGAGCAGTACTTC.

This chain joins TRBV4-1 and TRBJ2-1; 9 bases agree with TRBD2. Germline trimming cut 1 base from V and 2 bases from J; bases unmatched to any gene: 6. CDR3 length: 17 amino acids. Germline loops: CDR1 MGHRA, CDR2 YSYEKL. CDR3 bases: TGCGCCAGCAGCCAAGGGGAGCGGGAGGCCCCCTACAATGAGCAGTTCTTC. Its protein product is CASSQGEREAPYNEQFF.

This CDR3 reads CASISPEMARGQFF. DNA for the CDR3: TGTGCCAGCATTTCTCCGGAAATGGCGCGGGGTCAGTTCTTC. The rearrangement joins TRBV28 to TRBJ2-1, with D maybe TRBD2 (6 bases). There are 14 residues in the CDR3. Trimming left V 7 bases short and J 13 bases short, with 23 bases between. CDR1 MDHEN and CDR2 SYDVKM come from the germline V gene.

The rearrangement joins TRBV6-1 to TRBJ1-5, with 8 bases identical to TRBD1. J gave up 6 bases and V 1 base, and 5 bases lay outside the gene matches. The length of the CDR3 is 15 residues. Germline V gives CDR1 MNHNS, CDR2 SASEGT. In nucleotides, the CDR3 is TGTGCCAGCAGTGAAGTAGGACAGGGCGGTCAGCCCCAGCATTTT. It codes for CASSEVGQGGQPQHF.

As for this clone: The same CDR3 also results from other DNA sequences found in this sample. The rearrangement joins TRBV9 to TRBJ2-5; 8 bases are shared with TRBD1. The V gene's germline CDR1 is SGDLS and CDR2 YYNGEE. The CDR3 contains 15 residues. The V and J ends lost 2 bases and 4 bases, in that order; junction bases with no gene match: 7. The CDR3 DNA follows: TGTGCCAGCAGCGTGGCGGGGACAGGAGGAGAGACCCAGTACTTC. This sequence encodes CASSVAGTGGETQYF.

The J gene is TRBJ2-3, the V gene TRBV9; TRBD2 aligns across 10 bases. CDR3 length: 16 residues. J was trimmed by 4 bases and V by 4 bases; bases with no gene match: 9. Germline CDR1 and CDR2: SGDLS and YYNGEE. CDR3 residues: CASSPSLAGNPDTQYF. CDR3 in DNA: TGTGCCAGCAGCCCTTCACTAGCGGGAAACCCAGATACGCAGTATTTT.

This sequence joins TRBV19 and TRBJ2-6; 8 bases map to TRBD1. This CDR3 spans 17 amino acids. In germline, CDR1 is LNHDA, CDR2 SQIVND (reference sequence). J lost 2 bases, V lost 4 bases, and 7 bases had no gene match. CDR3 region: CASSNGQGSPGANVLTF. CDR3 DNA sequence: TGTGCCAGTAGTAATGGACAGGGATCCCCTGGGGCCAACGTCCTGACTTTC.

A word on this clone: Other nucleotide sequences in the sample specify the same CDR3. The V call is TRBV6-6, the J call TRBJ1-1, with unresolved D. Germline V gene sequence: CDR1 MNHNY, CDR2 SVGAGI (reference sequence). Trimming removed 0 bases from V and 4 bases from J, with 0 bases in between. This CDR3 is 11 amino acids long. This chain's CDR3 is CASSYSTEAFF. The CDR3 region has the DNA TGTGCCAGCAGTTACTCCACTGAAGCTTTCTTT.

The chain is built from TRBV6-5 and TRBJ1-1; 7 bases align to TRBD1. V was clipped by 5 bases and J by 5 bases; unmatched bases: 8. This CDR3 spans 14 amino acids. Germline CDR1 and CDR2: MNHEY and SVGAGI. CDR3 DNA sequence: TGTGCCAGCAGTACCAGGGGGGTTGGAACTGAAGCTTTCTTT. Its translation: CASSTRGVGTEAFF.

V usage is TRBV7-4 and J usage is TRBJ2-3, with a possible D match to TRBD2 (6 bases). Per the germline V gene, CDR1 is SGHVT and CDR2 is SQSDAQ. The V end lost 3 bases, the J end lost 0 bases, and 13 bases lay between the germline ends. This CDR3 region has 16 residues. This CDR3 is CASSFWERASTDTQYF. CDR3 nucleotides: TGTGCCAGCAGCTTCTGGGAGCGGGCCAGCACAGATACGCAGTATTTT.

The chain links TRBV7-9 to TRBJ1-1; 7 bases map to TRBD1. The CDR3 extends over 14 amino acids. CDR1 is SEHNR and CDR2 is FQNEAQ in the germline V gene (reference sequence). J gave up 4 bases and V 3 bases, and 5 bases lay outside the gene matches. The CDR3 protein is CASSFQGTATEAFF. In DNA, the CDR3 is TGTGCCAGCAGCTTTCAGGGGACAGCCACTGAAGCTTTCTTT.

The chain has TRBV9 and TRBJ2-3; D possibly corresponds to TRBD1 (5 bases). Germline assignment: CDR1 SGDLS and CDR2 YYNGEE. CDR3 length: 12 residues. V lost 5 bases and J 7 bases, leaving 11 bases between the germline ends. The CDR3 reads CASRGSGNTQYF. The CDR3 DNA sequence: TGTGCCAGCAGGGGGTCAGGGAATACGCAGTATTTT. Full variable domain (outside the CDR3, taken from reference TRBV9 and TRBJ2-3): DSGVTQTPKHLITATGQRVTLRCSPRSGDLSVYWYQQSLDQGLQFLIQYYNGEERAKGNILERFSAQQFPDLHSELNLSSLELGDSALYFCASRGSGNTQYFGPGTRLTVL.

The V call is TRBV7-3, the J call TRBJ2-1; D uncertain. The germline V gene has CDR1 SGHTA and CDR2 FQGTGA. The CDR3 totals 16 residues. Between the trimmed V and J ends, which lost 0 bases and 2 bases, there was a span of 11 bases. This CDR3 reads CASSLTVGRTYNEQFF. CDR3 bases: TGTGCCAGCAGCTTAACCGTAGGTAGGACCTACAATGAGCAGTTCTTC.

J is TRBJ1-3 and V is TRBV6-5; a possible D gene is TRBD1 (6 bases). The germline V and J ends were trimmed by 0 bases and 4 bases, with 13 bases remaining between them. CDR1 and CDR2 from the germline V gene are MNHEY and SVGAGI. There are 16 residues in the CDR3. The DNA for the CDR3 is TGTGCCAGCAGTTACTCGAATGGGGGGCCAGGAAACACCATATATTTT. Translation: CASSYSNGGPGNTIYF.

The J gene is TRBJ2-3, the V gene TRBV29-1, with 13 nucleotides matching TRBD2. From germline, CDR1 is SQVTM and CDR2 ANQGSEA. This CDR3 has 15 residues. V shed 3 bases, J shed 6 bases, and the junction held 6 bases outside the gene matches. CDR3 sequence (DNA): TGCAGCGTTGATCAACTAGCGGGAGGGCCCGATACGCAGTATTTT. Amino acids: CSVDQLAGGPDTQYF.